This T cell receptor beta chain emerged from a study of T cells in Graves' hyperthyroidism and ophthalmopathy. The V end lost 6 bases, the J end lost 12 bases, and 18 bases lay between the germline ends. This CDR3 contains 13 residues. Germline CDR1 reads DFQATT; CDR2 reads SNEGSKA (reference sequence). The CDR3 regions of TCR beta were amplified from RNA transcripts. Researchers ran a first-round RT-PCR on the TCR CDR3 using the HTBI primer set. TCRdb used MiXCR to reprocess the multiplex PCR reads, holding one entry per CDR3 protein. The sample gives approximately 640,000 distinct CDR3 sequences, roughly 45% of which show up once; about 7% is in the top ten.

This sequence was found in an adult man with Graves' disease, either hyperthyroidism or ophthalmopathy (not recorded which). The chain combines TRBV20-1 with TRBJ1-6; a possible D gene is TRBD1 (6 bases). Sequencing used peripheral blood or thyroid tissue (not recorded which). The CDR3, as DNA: TGCAGTGCAAGGGATCAGGGGCGGGAACCCCTCCACTTT. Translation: CSARDQGREPLHF.